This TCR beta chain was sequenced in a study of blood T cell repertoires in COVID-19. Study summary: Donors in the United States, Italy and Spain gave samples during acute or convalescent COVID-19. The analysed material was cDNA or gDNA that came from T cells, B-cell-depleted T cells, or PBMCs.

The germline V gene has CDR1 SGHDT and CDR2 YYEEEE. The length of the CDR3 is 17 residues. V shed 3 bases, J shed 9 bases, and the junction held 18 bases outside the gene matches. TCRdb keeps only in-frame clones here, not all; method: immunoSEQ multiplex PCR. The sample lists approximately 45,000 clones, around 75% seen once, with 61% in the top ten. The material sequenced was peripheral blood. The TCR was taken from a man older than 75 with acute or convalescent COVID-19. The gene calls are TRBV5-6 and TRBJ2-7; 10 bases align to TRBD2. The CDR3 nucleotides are TGTGCCAGCAGCTCCTTTAGTCGGGCAGCGGGAGGGGGGGTGCAGTACTTC. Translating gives CASSSFSRAAGGGVQYF.